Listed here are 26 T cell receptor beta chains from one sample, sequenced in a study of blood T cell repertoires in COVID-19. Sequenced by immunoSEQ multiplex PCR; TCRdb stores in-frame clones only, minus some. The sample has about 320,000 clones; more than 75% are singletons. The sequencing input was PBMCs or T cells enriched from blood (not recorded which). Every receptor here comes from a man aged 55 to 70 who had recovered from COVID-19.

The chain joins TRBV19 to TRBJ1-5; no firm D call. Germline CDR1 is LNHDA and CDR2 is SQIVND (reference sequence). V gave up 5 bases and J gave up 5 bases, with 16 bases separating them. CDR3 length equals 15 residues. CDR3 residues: CASSFGGEGDQPQHF. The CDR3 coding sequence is TGTGCCAGTAGTTTTGGTGGAGAAGGTGATCAGCCCCAGCATTTT.

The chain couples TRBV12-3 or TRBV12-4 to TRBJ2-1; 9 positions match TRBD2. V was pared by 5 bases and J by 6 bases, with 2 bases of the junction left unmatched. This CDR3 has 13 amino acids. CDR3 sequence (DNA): TGTGCCAGCAGTGGACTAGCGATCAATGAGCAGTTCTTC. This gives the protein CASSGLAINEQFF.

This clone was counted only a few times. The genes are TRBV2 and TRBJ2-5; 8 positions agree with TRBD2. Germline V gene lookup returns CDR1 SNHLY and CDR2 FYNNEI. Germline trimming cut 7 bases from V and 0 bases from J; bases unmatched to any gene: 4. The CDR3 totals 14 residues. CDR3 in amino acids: CASMREANQETQYF. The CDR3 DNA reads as TGTGCCAGCATGCGGGAGGCCAACCAAGAGACCCAGTACTTC.

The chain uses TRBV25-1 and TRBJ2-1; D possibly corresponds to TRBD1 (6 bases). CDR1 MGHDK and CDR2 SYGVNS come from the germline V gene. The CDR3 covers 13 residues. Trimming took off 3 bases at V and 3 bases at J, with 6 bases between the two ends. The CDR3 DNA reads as TGTGCCAGCAGTGAGGGACACTACAATGAGCAGTTCTTC. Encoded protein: CASSEGHYNEQFF.

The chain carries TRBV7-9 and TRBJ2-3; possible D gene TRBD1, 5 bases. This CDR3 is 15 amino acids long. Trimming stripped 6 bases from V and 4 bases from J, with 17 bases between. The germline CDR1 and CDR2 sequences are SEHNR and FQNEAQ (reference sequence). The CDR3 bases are TGTGCCAGCAGTCCCCCAGGGAAGGGGCCAGATACGCAGTATTTT. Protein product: CASSPPGKGPDTQYF.

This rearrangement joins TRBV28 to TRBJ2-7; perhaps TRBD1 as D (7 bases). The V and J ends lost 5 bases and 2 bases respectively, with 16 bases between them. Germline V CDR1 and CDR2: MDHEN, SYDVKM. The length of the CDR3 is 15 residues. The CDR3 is CASSIHRGLTYEQYF. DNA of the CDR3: TGTGCCAGCAGTATCCACAGGGGACTTACCTACGAGCAGTACTTC.

Here the CDR3 DNA reads TGCGCCAGCAGCCAAGTCAGTGGTCGGGGGGTCTATAATTCACCCCTCCACTTT. It codes for CASSQVSGRGVYNSPLHF. V and J are TRBV4-3 and TRBJ1-6; possible D gene TRBD1, 5 bases. CDR1 LGHNA and CDR2 YSLEER come from the germline V gene. The ends were cut back, 1 base at V and 3 bases at J, with 16 bases in the middle. The CDR3 is 18 residues long.

The CDR3 is CASSPRDRSSYEQYF. CDR3 in DNA: TGTGCCAGCTCACCGAGGGACAGGTCTTCCTACGAGCAGTACTTC. The chain joins TRBV18 to TRBJ2-7; 8 nucleotides line up with TRBD1. Germline V lookup: CDR1 KGHSH, CDR2 LQKENI. The CDR3 extends over 15 amino acids. The V and J ends lost 3 bases and 1 base, in that order; junction bases with no gene match: 5.

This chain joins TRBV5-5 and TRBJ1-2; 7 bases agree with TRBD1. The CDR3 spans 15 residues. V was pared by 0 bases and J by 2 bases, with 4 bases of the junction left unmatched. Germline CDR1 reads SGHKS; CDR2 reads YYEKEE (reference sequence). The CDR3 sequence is CASSLATGYNYGYTF. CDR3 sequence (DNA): TGTGCCAGCAGCTTGGCGACAGGGTACAACTATGGCTACACCTTC.

DNA for the CDR3: TGTGCCAGCAGCTTGGAGGGTTTGAACACTGAAGCTTTCTTT. As protein: CASSLEGLNTEAFF. The V gene is TRBV7-8, the J gene TRBJ1-1, with D unresolved. The germline CDR1 and CDR2 sequences are SGHVS and FQNEAQ. The CDR3 extends over 14 amino acids. The V and J ends lost 3 bases and 0 bases respectively, with 8 bases between them. The full variable domain, in which reference TRBV7-8 and TRBJ1-1 provide the parts outside the CDR3, is GAGVSQSPRYKVAKRGQDVALRCDPISGHVSLFWYQQALGQGPEFLTYFQNEAQLDKSGLPSDRFFAERPEGSVSTLKIQRTQQEDSAVYLCASSLEGLNTEAFFGQGTRLTVV.

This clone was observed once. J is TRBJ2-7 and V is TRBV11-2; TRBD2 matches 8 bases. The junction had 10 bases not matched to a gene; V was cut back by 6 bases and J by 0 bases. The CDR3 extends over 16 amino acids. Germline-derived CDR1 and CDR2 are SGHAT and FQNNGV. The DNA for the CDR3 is TGTGCCAGCAGGGCTCGAGCGGGAGTAAACTCCTACGAGCAGTACTTC. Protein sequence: CASRARAGVNSYEQYF. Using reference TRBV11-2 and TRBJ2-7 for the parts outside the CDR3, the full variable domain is EAGVAQSPRYKIIEKRQSVAFWCNPISGHATLYWYQQILGQGPKLLIQFQNNGVVDDSQLPKDRFSAERLKGVDSTLKIQPAKLEDSAVYLCASRARAGVNSYEQYFGPGTRLTVT.

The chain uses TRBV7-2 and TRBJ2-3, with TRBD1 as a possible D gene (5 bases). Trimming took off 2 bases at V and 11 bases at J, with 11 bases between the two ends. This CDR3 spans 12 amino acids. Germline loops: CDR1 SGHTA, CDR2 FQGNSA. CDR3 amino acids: CASSLYQGRQYF. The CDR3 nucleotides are TGTGCCAGCAGCTTATATCAGGGCAGGCAGTATTTT.

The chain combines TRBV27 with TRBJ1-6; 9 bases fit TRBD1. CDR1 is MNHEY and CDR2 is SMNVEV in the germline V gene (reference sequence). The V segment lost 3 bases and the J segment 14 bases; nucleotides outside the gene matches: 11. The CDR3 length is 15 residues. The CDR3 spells CASSFRSGQGHSLHF. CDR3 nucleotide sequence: TGTGCCAGCAGTTTCCGATCGGGACAGGGACATTCCCTCCACTTT.

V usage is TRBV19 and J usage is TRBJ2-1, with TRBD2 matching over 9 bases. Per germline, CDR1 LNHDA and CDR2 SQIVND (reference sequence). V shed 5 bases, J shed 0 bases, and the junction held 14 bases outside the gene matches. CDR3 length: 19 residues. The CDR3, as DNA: TGTGCCAGTAGTGCCGTAGCGGGGGCCTTAGGGAGCTCCTACAATGAGCAGTTCTTC. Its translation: CASSAVAGALGSSYNEQFF.

CDR3 in DNA: TGTGCCAGCAGTAGCCATGAGACAGGGCACTACGAGCAGTACTTC. Translation gives CASSSHETGHYEQYF. This chain links TRBV6-5 with TRBJ2-7, with TRBD1 matching over 7 bases. CDR3 length: 15 residues. The trim removed 5 bases at V and 3 bases at J, leaving 10 bases unmatched. The V gene's germline CDR1 is MNHEY and CDR2 SVGAGI.

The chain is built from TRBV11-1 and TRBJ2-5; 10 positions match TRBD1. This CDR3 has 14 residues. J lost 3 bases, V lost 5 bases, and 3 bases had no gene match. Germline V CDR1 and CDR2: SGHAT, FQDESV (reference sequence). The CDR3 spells CASSRGQGKETQYF. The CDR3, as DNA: TGTGCCAGCAGCCGGGGACAGGGGAAAGAGACCCAGTACTTC.

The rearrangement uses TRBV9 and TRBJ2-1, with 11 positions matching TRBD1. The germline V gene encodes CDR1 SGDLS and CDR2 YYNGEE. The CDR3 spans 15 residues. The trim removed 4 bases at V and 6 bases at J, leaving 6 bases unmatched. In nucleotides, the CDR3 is TGTGCCAGCAGCACTGAAGGGACAGGGGGCAATGAGCAGTTCTTC. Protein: CASSTEGTGGNEQFF.

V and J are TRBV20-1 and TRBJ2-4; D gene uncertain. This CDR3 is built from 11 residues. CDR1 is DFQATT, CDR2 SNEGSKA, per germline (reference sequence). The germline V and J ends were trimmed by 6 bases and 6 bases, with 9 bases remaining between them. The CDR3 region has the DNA TGCAGTGCCGCGGTTGGAAACATTCAGTACTTC. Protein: CSAAVGNIQYF.

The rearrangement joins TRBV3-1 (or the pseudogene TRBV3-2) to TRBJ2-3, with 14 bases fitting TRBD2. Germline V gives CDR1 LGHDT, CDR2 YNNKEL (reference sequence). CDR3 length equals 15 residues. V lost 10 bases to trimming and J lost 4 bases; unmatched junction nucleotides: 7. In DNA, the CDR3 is TGTGCCACATCTGGGACTAGCGGGAGATCAGATACGCAGTATTTT. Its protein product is CATSGTSGRSDTQYF.

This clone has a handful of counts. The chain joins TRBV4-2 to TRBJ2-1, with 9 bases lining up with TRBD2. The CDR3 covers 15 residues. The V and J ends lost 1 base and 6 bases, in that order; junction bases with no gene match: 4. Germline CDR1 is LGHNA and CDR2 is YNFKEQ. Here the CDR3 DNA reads TGTGCCAGCAGCCAAGGTAGCGGGAGTCGCAATGAGCAGTTCTTC. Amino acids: CASSQGSGSRNEQFF.

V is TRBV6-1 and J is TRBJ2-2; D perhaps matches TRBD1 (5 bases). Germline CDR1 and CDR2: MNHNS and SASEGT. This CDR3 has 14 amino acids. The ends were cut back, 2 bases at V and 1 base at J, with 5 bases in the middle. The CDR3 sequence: CASSERGNTGELFF. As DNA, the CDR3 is TGTGCCAGCAGTGAAAGGGGGAACACCGGGGAGCTGTTTTTT.

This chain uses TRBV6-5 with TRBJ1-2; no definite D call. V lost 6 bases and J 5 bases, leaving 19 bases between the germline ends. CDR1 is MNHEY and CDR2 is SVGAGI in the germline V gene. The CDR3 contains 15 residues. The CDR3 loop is CASRSGSPSKYGYTF. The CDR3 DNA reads TGTGCCAGCAGGAGCGGGAGTCCCTCGAAATATGGCTACACCTTC.

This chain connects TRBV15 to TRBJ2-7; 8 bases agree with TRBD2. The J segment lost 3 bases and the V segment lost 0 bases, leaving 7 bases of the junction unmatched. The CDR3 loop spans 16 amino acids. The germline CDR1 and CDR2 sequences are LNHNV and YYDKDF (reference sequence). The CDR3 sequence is CATSRDKEREYYEQYF. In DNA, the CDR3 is TGTGCCACCAGCAGAGATAAGGAGCGGGAGTACTACGAGCAGTACTTC.

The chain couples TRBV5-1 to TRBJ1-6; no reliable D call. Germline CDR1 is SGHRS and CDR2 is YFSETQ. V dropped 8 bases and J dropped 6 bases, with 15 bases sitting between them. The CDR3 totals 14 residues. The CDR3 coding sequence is TGCGCCAGTGCACAGCCGGCCGCTAATTCACCCCTCCACTTT. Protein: CASAQPAANSPLHF.

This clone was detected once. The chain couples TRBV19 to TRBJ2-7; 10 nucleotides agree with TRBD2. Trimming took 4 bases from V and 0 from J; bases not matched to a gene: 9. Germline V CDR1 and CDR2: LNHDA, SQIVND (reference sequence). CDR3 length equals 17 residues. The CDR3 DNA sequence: TGTGCCAGTAGTACGGAACGTTCTAGCGGGGGCTCCTACGAGCAGTACTTC. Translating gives CASSTERSSGGSYEQYF. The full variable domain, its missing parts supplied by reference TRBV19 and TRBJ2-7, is DGGITQSPKYLFRKEGQNVTLSCEQNLNHDAMYWYRQDPGQGLRLIYYSQIVNDFQKGDIAEGYSVSREKKESFPLTVTSAQKNPTAFYLCASSTERSSGGSYEQYFGPGTRLTVT.

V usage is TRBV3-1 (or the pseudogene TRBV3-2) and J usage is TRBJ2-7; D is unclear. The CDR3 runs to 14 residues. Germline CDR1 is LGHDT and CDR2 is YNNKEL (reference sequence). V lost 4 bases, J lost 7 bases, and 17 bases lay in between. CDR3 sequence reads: CASSLLSGPKEQYF. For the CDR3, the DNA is TGTGCCAGCAGCCTCCTAAGTGGTCCTAAAGAGCAGTACTTC.